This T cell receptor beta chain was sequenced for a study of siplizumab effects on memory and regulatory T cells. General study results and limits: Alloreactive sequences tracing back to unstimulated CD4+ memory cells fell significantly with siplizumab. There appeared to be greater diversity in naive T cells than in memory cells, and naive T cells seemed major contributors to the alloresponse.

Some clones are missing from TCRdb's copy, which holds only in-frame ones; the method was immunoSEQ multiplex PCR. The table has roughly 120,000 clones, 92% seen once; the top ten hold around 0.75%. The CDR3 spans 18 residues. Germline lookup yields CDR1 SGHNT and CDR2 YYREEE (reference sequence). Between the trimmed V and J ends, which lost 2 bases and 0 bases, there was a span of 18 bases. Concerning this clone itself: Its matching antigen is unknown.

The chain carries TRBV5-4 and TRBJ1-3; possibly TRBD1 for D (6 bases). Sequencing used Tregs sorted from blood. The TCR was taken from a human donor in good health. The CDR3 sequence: CASSFRTARVGSGNTIYF. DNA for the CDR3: TGTGCCAGCAGCTTTAGGACAGCCCGAGTCGGCTCTGGAAACACCATATATTTT. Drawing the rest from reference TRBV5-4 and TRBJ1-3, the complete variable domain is ETGVTQSPTHLIKTRGQQVTLRCSSQSGHNTVSWYQQALGQGPQFIFQYYREEENGRGNFPPRFSGLQFPNYSSELNVNALELDDSALYLCASSFRTARVGSGNTIYFGEGSWLTVV.